The rows below give T cell receptor beta chains drawn from one sample of a study of T cell responses to AZD1222 COVID-19 vaccine. Assay: immunoSEQ multiplex PCR; the TCRdb copy retains only in-frame clones and omits some. The sample table sets out under 150,000 clones. The sequencing input was peripheral blood. The receptors stem from an adult in good health. Both conserved end residues are part of each CDR3. A D gene is named only where the DNA matches it firmly.

V	D	J	DNA	CDR3
TRBV10-3	-	TRBJ1-1	TGTGCCATCAGTGAGTCGATGAACACTGAAGCTTTCTTT	CAISESMNTEAFF
TRBV11-3	-	TRBJ2-2	TGTGCCAGCAGCCTGACGGGCCCCGGGGAGCTGTTTTTT	CASSLTGPGELFF
TRBV19	-	TRBJ1-2	TGTGCCAGTAGGCAACTCCGGGACAAAAACTATGGCTACACCTTC	CASRQLRDKNYGYTF
TRBV27	-	TRBJ1-2	TGTGCCAGCGGTATTAGGAGGGGCGGCGGCTACACCTTC	CASGIRRGGGYTF
TRBV5-4	-	TRBJ1-3	TGTGCCAGCAGCTTAGACAGATACTCTGGAAACACCATATATTTT	CASSLDRYSGNTIYF
TRBV6-5	-	TRBJ1-5	TGTGCCAGCAGCGAGGGGGGGACCCAGCATTTT	CASSEGGTQHF
TRBV7-9	-	TRBJ1-4	TGTGCCAGCAGTTCCGGGGGCGGCCCTAATGAAAAACTGTTTTTT	CASSSGGGPNEKLFF
TRBV19	-	TRBJ1-5	TGTGCCAGTAGTATACCCCAAGGTCATCAGCCCCAGCATTTT	CASSIPQGHQPQHF
TRBV5-4	TRBD2	TRBJ2-3	TGTGCCAGCACCCCATGGGAGGAGCGGGGGAGAAGCGAAGATACGCAGTATTTT	CASTPWEERGRSEDTQYF
TRBV7-9	TRBD2	TRBJ2-7	TGTGCCAGCAGCTTAGGGGGACTAGCAGGGGAGCAGTACTTC	CASSLGGLAGEQYF
TRBV3-1/TRBV3-2	-	TRBJ1-1	TGTGCCAGCAGCCCGGAAGTCGGGGGGGCAAACACTGAAGCTTTCTTT	CASSPEVGGANTEAFF
TRBV11-2	-	TRBJ1-1	TGTGCCAGCAGCTTAGGGGATCTAGGGCAGTTGAACACTGAAGCTTTCTTT	CASSLGDLGQLNTEAFF
TRBV28	TRBD2	TRBJ2-1	TGTGCCACCTCACTAGCGGGGGGCTACAATGAGCAGTTCTTC	CATSLAGGYNEQFF
TRBV3-1/TRBV3-2	-	TRBJ1-2	TGTGCCAGCAGCCAAGATAGCAGGGCCTATGGCTACACCTTC	CASSQDSRAYGYTF
TRBV15	-	TRBJ1-2	TGTGCCACCAGCAGGATAGCCCCCAACTATGGCTACACCTTC	CATSRIAPNYGYTF
TRBV4-2	-	TRBJ2-2	TGTGCCAGCAGCCAAGATTTCGCAAACACCGGGGAGCTGTTTTTT	CASSQDFANTGELFF
TRBV7-3	-	TRBJ2-1	TGTGCCAGCAGCCTCCAAACGGGCGGGGTGGAGATCTTC	CASSLQTGGVEIF
TRBV28	-	TRBJ1-6	TGTGCCAGCAGTGAAACAGGGTTTAGTAGCTCACCCCTCCACTTT	CASSETGFSSSPLHF
TRBV28	-	TRBJ1-5	TGTGCCAGCAGCGGGAAGCCCCCCCGGAGTCTTAATCAGCCCCAGCATTTT	CASSGKPPRSLNQPQHF
TRBV5-1	-	TRBJ1-1	TGCGCCAGCAGCCGGGGCACAGTGAACACTGAAGCTTTCTTT	CASSRGTVNTEAFF
TRBV5-6	-	TRBJ1-3	TGTGCCAGCAGCTTGCGTGGAGAATACTCTGGAAACACCATATATTTT	CASSLRGEYSGNTIYF
TRBV6-5	-	TRBJ2-1	TGTGCCAGCAGTTACATACCGACCGATTACAATGAGCAGTTCTTC	CASSYIPTDYNEQFF
TRBV6-5	TRBD1	TRBJ1-1	TGTGCCAGCAGACCGACAGGGGTTTACACTGAAGCTTTCTTT	CASRPTGVYTEAFF
TRBV18	-	TRBJ1-1	TGTGCCAGCTCACGAGACAGCGCGAACACTGAAGCTTTCTTT	CASSRDSANTEAFF
TRBV28	-	TRBJ2-4	TGTGCCAGCAGTTTATCCGGTGGGGCCAAAAACATTCAGTACTTC	CASSLSGGAKNIQYF
TRBV27	TRBD1	TRBJ2-3	TGTGCCAGCAGTCAACAGGGGGCAAGGGATACGCAGTATTTT	CASSQQGARDTQYF
TRBV7-8	TRBD1	TRBJ2-5	TGTGCCAGCAGCACCTACCGGGACAGGCGCCAAGAGACCCAGTACTTC	CASSTYRDRRQETQYF
TRBV3-1/TRBV3-2	TRBD2	TRBJ2-1	TGTGCCAGCACCGCGGGGACTAGCGCATACAATGAGCAGTTCTTC	CASTAGTSAYNEQFF
TRBV7-2	-	TRBJ2-3	TGTGCCAGCAGCTTAGTGGCCCGCACAGATACGCAGTATTTT	CASSLVARTDTQYF
TRBV30	-	TRBJ2-5	TGTGCCTGGACCCCAGGGGCCCAAGAGACCCAGTACTTC	CAWTPGAQETQYF
TRBV5-4	-	TRBJ1-2	TGTGCCAGCAGCTTGGCCGGGAGACGGCACTATGGCTACACCTTC	CASSLAGRRHYGYTF
TRBV5-4	-	TRBJ1-1	TGTGCCAGCAGCTCCGATGGGGGACTTGAAGCTTTCTTT	CASSSDGGLEAFF
TRBV5-1	-	TRBJ2-6	TGCGCCAGCAGCTTGGAGGGGGTTACCCCTGGGGCCAACGTCCTGACTTTC	CASSLEGVTPGANVLTF
TRBV7-8	-	TRBJ1-5	TGTGCCAGCAGCCGTCAGGAAGCGCCCCAGCATTTT	CASSRQEAPQHF
TRBV5-1	-	TRBJ1-5	TGCGCCAGCAGCTTGGAGGGGCAAGCATATCACCCCCAGCATTTT	CASSLEGQAYHPQHF
TRBV7-2	-	TRBJ2-7	TGTGCCAGCAGCTTAGAAGTGCCAGGCTACGAGCAGTACTTC	CASSLEVPGYEQYF
TRBV15	TRBD1	TRBJ1-3	TGTGCCACCAGCAGAGAAGGAGGACAGGGGGTGCTATCTGGAAACACCATATATTTT	CATSREGGQGVLSGNTIYF
TRBV7-9	-	TRBJ1-4	TGTGCCAGCAGCTTAGTGAACGAAAAACTGTTTTTT	CASSLVNEKLFF
TRBV5-6	TRBD1	TRBJ1-6	TGTGCCAGCAGCGCGGACAGGGCGTATTCACCCCTCCACTTT	CASSADRAYSPLHF
TRBV28	-	TRBJ1-1	TGTGCCAGCATCCCCCGAGGGGCCGGAGCTTTCTTT	CASIPRGAGAFF
TRBV7-9	-	TRBJ2-2	TGTGCCAGCAGCTTAGCTACGGGACGGAACACCGGGGAGCTGTTTTTT	CASSLATGRNTGELFF
TRBV25-1	-	TRBJ1-6	TGTGCCAGCAGTAACACCGTACTGAATTCACCCCTCCACTTT	CASSNTVLNSPLHF
TRBV19	-	TRBJ2-1	TGTGCCAGTAGTAGGCAGGTATACAATGAGCAGTTCTTC	CASSRQVYNEQFF